These 10 T cell receptor beta chains came from one sample sequenced in a study of metastatic and nonmetastatic thyroid tumors. TCRdb re-analyzed the PCR reads through MiXCR. The data show about 6,400 clones, about 31% seen once. All patients were untreated before thyroid surgery. The material sequenced was tumor tissue. These receptor sequences come from a female donor with papillary thyroid cancer or a benign thyroid nodule (not recorded which). Some clones in this sample may be carry-over from other donors' samples.

This clone qualifies as medium-sized. CDR3 sequence reads: CASTDLGNEQFF. The CDR3 DNA reads as TGTGCCAGCACCGACCTGGGGAATGAGCAGTTCTTC. The chain recombines TRBV6-2 or TRBV6-3 with TRBJ2-1; D ambiguous. The CDR3 runs 12 residues. Germline CDR1 reads MNHEY; CDR2 reads SVGEGT. V shed 7 bases and J shed 7 bases, with 11 bases lying between them.

This clone was seen only a few times. The chain has TRBV12-3 or TRBV12-4 and TRBJ1-4, with 7 bases aligning to TRBD1. This CDR3 is built from 13 residues. V dropped 4 bases and J dropped 16; count of bases not matched to a gene: 12. CDR3 bases: TGTGCCAGCAGTTCCCATCACGACAGGGAGGGGTTTTTT. Its protein is CASSSHHDREGFF.

Points on this clone: One junction end does not reproduce the germline sequence, and a read error may be involved. The J gene is TRBJ2-3, the V gene TRBV5-1; perhaps TRBD1 as D (5 bases). This CDR3 has 15 amino acids. Germline assignment: CDR1 SGHRS and CDR2 YFSETQ. CDR3 protein: CASSLVGEPTDTQYF. DNA for the CDR3: TGCGCCAGTAGCTTAGTAGGGGAACCCACAGATACGCAGTATTTT. Looking up the rest from reference TRBV5-1 and TRBJ2-3 gives the full variable domain: KAGVTQTPRYLIKTRGQQVTLSCSPISGHRSVSWYQQTPGQGLQFLFEYFSETQRNKGNFPGRFSGRQFSNSRSEMNVSTLELGDSALYLCASSLVGEPTDTQYFGPGTRLTVL.

This clone was detected a few times. The rearrangement links TRBV6-4 to TRBJ2-1, with 11 bases matching TRBD2. The CDR3 runs 16 residues. Trimming removed 2 bases from V and 0 bases from J; junction bases left unmatched: 0. In germline, CDR1 is MRHNA, CDR2 SNTAGT. The CDR3 region is CASSDTSGSSYNEQFF. The CDR3, as DNA: TGTGCCAGCAGTGACACTAGCGGGAGCTCCTACAATGAGCAGTTCTTC.

This clone was observed once. This chain connects TRBV12-3 or TRBV12-4 to TRBJ1-1; D remains unclear. The CDR3 length is 13 residues. Trimming left V 6 bases short and J 11 bases short, with 19 bases between. CDR3 amino acids: CASSQNLAGEAFF. The CDR3 DNA is TGTGCCAGCAGCCAAAACCTAGCAGGCGAGGCTTTCTTT.

This clone was picked up many times. V usage is TRBV29-1 and J usage is TRBJ2-1; tentatively, D is TRBD1 or TRBD2 (5 bases each). V was clipped by 7 bases and J by 10 bases, with 20 bases between them. CDR1 is SQVTM and CDR2 is ANQGSEA in the germline V gene. The CDR3 length is 13 residues. The DNA for the CDR3 is TGCAGCGCGCCGGAAGGGACCTCTTGGGAGCAGTTCTTC. Protein product: CSAPEGTSWEQFF.

The rearrangement links TRBV5-8 to TRBJ1-2; the D gene is possibly TRBD1 (6 bases). The germline V gene encodes CDR1 SGHTS and CDR2 YDEGEE. V was pared by 4 bases and J by 1 base, with 11 bases between. This CDR3 is 14 amino acids long. The CDR3 nucleotides read TGTGCCAGCAGCCCGGACAGATATAACTATGGCTACACCTTC. Its translation: CASSPDRYNYGYTF.

This CDR3 is CASSLGGFYEQYF. CDR3 DNA: TGTGCCAGCAGTTTGGGCGGCTTCTACGAGCAGTACTTC. The chain combines TRBV27 with TRBJ2-7; D is uncertain. The V gene lost 3 bases and the J gene lost 3 bases, with 9 bases spanning the gap. The germline CDR1 and CDR2 sequences are MNHEY and SMNVEV (reference sequence). The CDR3 consists of 13 residues.

This chain links TRBV28 with TRBJ1-1; D unclear. The V end lost 3 bases, the J end lost 4 bases, and 9 bases lay between the germline ends. CDR3 length: 13 residues. The germline V gene has CDR1 MDHEN and CDR2 SYDVKM. CDR3 amino acids: CASSFSVGTEAFF. CDR3 in DNA: TGTGCCAGCAGTTTTTCTGTTGGCACTGAAGCTTTCTTT.

This clone was counted ten times or more. The genes are TRBV29-1 and TRBJ2-5; possibly TRBD2 for D (6 bases). Germline-derived CDR1 and CDR2 are SQVTM and ANQGSEA. CDR3 length: 12 residues. Between the trimmed V and J ends, which lost 6 bases and 7 bases, there was a span of 15 bases. The CDR3 bases are TGCAGCGTGGGAGGAGGGTTGGGGACCCAGTACTTC. Its protein product is CSVGGGLGTQYF.